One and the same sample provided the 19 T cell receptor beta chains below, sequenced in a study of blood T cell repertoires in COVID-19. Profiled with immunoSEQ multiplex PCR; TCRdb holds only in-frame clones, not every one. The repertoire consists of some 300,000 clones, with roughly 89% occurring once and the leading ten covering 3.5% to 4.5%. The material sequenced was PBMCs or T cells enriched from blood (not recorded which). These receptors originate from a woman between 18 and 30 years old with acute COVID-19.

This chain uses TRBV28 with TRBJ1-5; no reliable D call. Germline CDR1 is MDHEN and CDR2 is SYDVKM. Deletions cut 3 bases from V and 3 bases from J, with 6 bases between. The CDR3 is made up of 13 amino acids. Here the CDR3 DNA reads TGTGCCAGCAGTTTCCAGTTCAATCAGCCCCAGCATTTT. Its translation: CASSFQFNQPQHF.

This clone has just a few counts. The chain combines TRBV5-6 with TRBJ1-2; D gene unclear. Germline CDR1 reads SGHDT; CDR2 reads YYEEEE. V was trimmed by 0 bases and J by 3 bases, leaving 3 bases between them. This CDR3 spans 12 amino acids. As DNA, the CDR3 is TGTGCCAGCAGCTTGGCGGACTATGGCTACACCTTC. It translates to CASSLADYGYTF.

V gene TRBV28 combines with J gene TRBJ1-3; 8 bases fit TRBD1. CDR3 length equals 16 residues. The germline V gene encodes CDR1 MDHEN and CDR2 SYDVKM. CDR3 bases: TGTGCGACCCGGGGGGACAGGTTACACTCTGGAAACACCATATATTTT. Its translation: CATRGDRLHSGNTIYF.

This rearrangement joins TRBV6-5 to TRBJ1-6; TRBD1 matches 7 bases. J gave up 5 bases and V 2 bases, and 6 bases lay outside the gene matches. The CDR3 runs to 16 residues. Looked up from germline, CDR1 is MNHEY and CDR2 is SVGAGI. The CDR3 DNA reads TGTGCCAGCAGTTACATGAGGGGGCTTGATAATTCACCCCTCCACTTT. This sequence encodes CASSYMRGLDNSPLHF.

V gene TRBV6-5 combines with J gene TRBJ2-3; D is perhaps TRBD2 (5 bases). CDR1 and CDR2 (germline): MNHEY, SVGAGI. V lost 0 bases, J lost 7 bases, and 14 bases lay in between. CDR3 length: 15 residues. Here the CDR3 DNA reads TGTGCCAGCAGTTACTCGTATCCGGGGTCAAATACGCAGTATTTT. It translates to CASSYSYPGSNTQYF.

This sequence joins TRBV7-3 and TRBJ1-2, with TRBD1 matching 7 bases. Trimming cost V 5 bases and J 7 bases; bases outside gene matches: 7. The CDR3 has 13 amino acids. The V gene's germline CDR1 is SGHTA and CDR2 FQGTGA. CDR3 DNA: TGTGCCAGCAGCATTACAGGGGATTCTGGCTACACCTTC. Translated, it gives CASSITGDSGYTF.

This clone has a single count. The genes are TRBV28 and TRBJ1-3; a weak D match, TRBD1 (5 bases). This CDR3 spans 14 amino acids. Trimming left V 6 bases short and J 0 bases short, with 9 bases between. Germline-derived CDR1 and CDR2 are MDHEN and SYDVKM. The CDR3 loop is CASRTGGSGNTIYF. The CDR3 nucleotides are TGTGCCAGCAGAACCGGGGGCTCTGGAAACACCATATATTTT.

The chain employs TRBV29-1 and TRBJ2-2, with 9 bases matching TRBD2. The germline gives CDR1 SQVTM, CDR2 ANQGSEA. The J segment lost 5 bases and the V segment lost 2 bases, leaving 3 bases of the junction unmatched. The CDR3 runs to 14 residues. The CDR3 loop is CSVELAGQTGELFF. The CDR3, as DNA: TGCAGCGTTGAACTAGCGGGGCAGACCGGGGAGCTGTTTTTT.

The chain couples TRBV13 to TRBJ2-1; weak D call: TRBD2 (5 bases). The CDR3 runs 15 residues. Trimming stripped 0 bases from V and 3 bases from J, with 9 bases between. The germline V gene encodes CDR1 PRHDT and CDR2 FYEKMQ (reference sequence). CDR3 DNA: TGTGCCAGCAGCTTAGGGACTGGAGGCTACAATGAGCAGTTCTTC. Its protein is CASSLGTGGYNEQFF.

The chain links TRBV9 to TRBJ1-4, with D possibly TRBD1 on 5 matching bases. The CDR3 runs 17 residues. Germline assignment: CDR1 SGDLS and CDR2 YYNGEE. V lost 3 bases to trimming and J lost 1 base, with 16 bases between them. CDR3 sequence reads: CASSARGGDRTNEKLFF. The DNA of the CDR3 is TGTGCCAGCAGCGCGAGGGGAGGAGACAGAACTAATGAAAAACTGTTTTTT.

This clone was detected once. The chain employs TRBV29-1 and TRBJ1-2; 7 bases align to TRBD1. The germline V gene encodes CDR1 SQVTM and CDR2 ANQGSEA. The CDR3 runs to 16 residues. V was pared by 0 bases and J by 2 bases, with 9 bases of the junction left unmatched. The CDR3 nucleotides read TGCAGCGTTGAAGATCCCCTGCGACAGGGAAACTATGGCTACACCTTC. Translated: CSVEDPLRQGNYGYTF.

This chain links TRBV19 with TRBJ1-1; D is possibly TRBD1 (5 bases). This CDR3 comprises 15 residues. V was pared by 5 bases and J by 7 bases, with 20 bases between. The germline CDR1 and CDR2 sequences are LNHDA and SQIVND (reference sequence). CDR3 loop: CASSFSGEGRNEAFF. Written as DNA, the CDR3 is TGTGCCAGTAGTTTCTCCGGGGAGGGGAGGAATGAAGCTTTCTTT.

DNA for the CDR3: TGTGCCAGTAGTATGGGACAGGGTAGTCAGAGCAATCAGCCCCAGCATTTT. Encoded protein: CASSMGQGSQSNQPQHF. V usage is TRBV19 and J usage is TRBJ1-5; 9 nucleotides match TRBD1. Per germline, CDR1 LNHDA and CDR2 SQIVND (reference sequence). With V trimmed by 3 bases and J by 1 base, 7 bases remained unmatched. The CDR3 is 17 amino acids.

The chain's CDR3 is CASSSGLTPHGNEQFF. CDR3 nucleotides: TGTGCCAGCAGTTCTGGGCTAACCCCCCATGGCAATGAGCAGTTCTTC. V is TRBV6-5 and J is TRBJ2-1; D call uncertain. Per germline, CDR1 MNHEY and CDR2 SVGAGI. V dropped 4 bases and J dropped 6 bases, with 19 bases sitting between them. This CDR3 contains 16 residues.

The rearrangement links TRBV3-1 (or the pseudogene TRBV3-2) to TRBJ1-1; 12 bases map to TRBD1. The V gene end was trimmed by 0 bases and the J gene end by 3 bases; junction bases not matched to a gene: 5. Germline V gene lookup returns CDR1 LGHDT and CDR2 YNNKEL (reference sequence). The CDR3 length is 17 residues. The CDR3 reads CASSQDIGTGGHTEAFF. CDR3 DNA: TGTGCCAGCAGCCAAGATATTGGGACAGGGGGCCACACTGAAGCTTTCTTT.

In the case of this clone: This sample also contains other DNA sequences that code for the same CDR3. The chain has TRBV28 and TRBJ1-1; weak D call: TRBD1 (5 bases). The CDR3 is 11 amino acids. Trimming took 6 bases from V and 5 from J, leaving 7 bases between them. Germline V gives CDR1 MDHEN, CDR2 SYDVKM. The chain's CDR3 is CASSGGTEAFF. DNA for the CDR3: TGTGCCAGCAGCGGGGGGACTGAAGCTTTCTTT.

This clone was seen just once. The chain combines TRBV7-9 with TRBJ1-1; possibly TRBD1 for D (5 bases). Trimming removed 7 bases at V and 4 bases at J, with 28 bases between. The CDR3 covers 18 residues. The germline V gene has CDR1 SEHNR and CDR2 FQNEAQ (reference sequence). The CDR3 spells CASNILTGGRTLGTEAFF. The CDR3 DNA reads TGTGCCAGCAACATACTGACGGGGGGTCGGACTTTGGGCACTGAAGCTTTCTTT.

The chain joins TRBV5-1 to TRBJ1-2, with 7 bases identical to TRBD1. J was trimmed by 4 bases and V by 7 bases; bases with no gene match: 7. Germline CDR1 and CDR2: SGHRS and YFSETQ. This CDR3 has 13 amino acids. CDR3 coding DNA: TGCGCCAGCTCCTTGGACAGGATCTATGGCTACACCTTC. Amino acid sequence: CASSLDRIYGYTF.

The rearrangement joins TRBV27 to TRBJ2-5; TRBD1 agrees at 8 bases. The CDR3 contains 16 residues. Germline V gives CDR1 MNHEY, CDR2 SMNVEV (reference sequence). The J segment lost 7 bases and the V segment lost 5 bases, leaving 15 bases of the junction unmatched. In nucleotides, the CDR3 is TGTGCCAGCAGTCCCGACAGGGGCGGTATTGCAGGGACCCAGTACTTC. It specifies CASSPDRGGIAGTQYF.